The following is a T cell receptor beta chain sequence with its context. Antigen: not known. The data belong to a study of cytomegalovirus exposure and HLA in healthy donors. Study observations and caveats: There were a few CMV-associated chains whose specificity for CMV antigens was confirmed in vitro. DRB1 showed the most TCR associations and HLA-C the fewest in a later analysis, as rates varied by HLA locus.

Vbeta (60) and Jbeta (13) primers were used in the PCR. Original data processing: Roughly 11 million shared chains were among the about 80 million unique TCR beta chains that a later analysis counted. TCRdb's table, derived via immunoSEQ multiplex PCR, lists solely in-frame clones and lacks some. V and J calls and clone size are given by that table; D and trimming were obtained from the DNA. The sample yields 150,000 to 200,000 clones, around 76% seen once. The germline gives CDR1 LNHDA, CDR2 SQIVND (reference sequence). CDR3 length equals 11 residues. V lost 8 bases, J lost 8 bases, and 12 bases lay in between.

This chain joins TRBV19 and TRBJ1-2, with D tentatively TRBD1 (5 bases). The sequence was collected from a woman between 25 and 40 years old in good health and CMV-seropositive. The specimen sequenced was PBMCs. CDR3 sequence reads: CASQSGGGYTF. CDR3 DNA sequence: TGTGCCAGTCAGTCCGGGGGAGGCTACACCTTC.